The subject of this entry is one T cell receptor beta chain. Its antigen is unknown. These data come from a study of persistence of HIV-infected CD4 T cells. The stimulus was lysate of CMV-infected fibroblasts, roughly 9.2 ug/mL. Sorted nonresponding memory CD4+ T cells were CD40L-negative, CD69-negative, CD45RO-high. For at least 4 years, plasma HIV-1 RNA was undetectable (<50 copies/mL). This was the immunoSEQ version 4 assay in survey mode. TCRdb keeps only in-frame clones here, not all; method: immunoSEQ multiplex PCR. The data show 25,000 to 30,000 clones, with 78% seen just once and over 0.8% held by the top ten. CDR3 length equals 14 residues. The V gene's germline CDR1 is SNHLY and CDR2 FYNNEI. With V trimmed by 6 bases and J by 7 bases, 7 bases remained unmatched.

The chain combines TRBV2 with TRBJ1-5, with TRBD1 identical over 9 bases. Sequenced here: CD4+ T cells sorted from PBMCs after 18-hour stimulation, sampled from a patient who received antiretroviral therapy. The sequence was obtained from an adult woman with HIV who was CMV-seropositive. CDR3 loop: CASSGDRVGQPQHF. In DNA form, the CDR3 reads TGTGCCAGCAGCGGGGACAGGGTGGGCCAGCCCCAGCATTTT.